This TCR beta chain emerged from a study of cytomegalovirus exposure and HLA in healthy donors. The donors (healthy individuals) were bone marrow donors. In regard to this clone: Antigen specificity is unknown.

Germline CDR1 reads MRHNA; CDR2 reads SNTAGT. There are 13 residues in the CDR3. V dropped 6 bases and J dropped 7; count of bases not matched to a gene: 5. The PCR employed 60 Vbeta primers together with 13 Jbeta primers. Sequenced by immunoSEQ multiplex PCR; TCRdb stores in-frame clones only, minus some. The table lists tens of thousands of clones, around 80% of them singletons. Notes on the study in general: Later work found that TCR association rates differed between HLA loci; DRB1 had the most and HLA-C the fewest. For TCR beta chains, V- and J-gene trimming was later linked to a missense DCLRE1C variant.

V and J are TRBV6-4 and TRBJ1-5; 8 bases agree with TRBD1. The source material was PBMCs. This sequence originates from a man between 45 and 60 years old in good health and CMV-seronegative. CDR3 sequence reads: CASSGQGGQPQHF. The CDR3 DNA follows: TGTGCCAGCAGCGGACAGGGCGGCCAGCCCCAGCATTTT.